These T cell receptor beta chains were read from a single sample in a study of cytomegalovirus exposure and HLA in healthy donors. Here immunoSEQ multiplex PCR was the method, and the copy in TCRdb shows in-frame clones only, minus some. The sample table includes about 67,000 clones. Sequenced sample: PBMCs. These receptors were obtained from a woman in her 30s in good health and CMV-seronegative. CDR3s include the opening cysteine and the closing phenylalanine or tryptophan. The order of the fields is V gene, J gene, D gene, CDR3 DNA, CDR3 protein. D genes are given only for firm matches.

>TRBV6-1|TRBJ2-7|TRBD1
TGTGCCAGCAAAACGGGACAGACCTCCTACGAGCAGTACTTC
CASKTGQTSYEQYF
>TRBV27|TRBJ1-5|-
TGTGCCAGCAGTTTATCTTCCGGGATGGGTAGCAATCAGCCCCAGCATTTT
CASSLSSGMGSNQPQHF
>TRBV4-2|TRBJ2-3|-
TGTGCCAGCAGCCAAGACCTCAGCCTAGGTACAGATACGCAGTATTTT
CASSQDLSLGTDTQYF
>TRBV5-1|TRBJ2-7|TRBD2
TGCGCCAGCAGTTTCAGCGGGGGGCTGTCCTACGAGCAGTACTTC
CASSFSGGLSYEQYF
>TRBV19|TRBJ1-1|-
TGTGCCAGTAGCACGGCTATTTGGGGCCCTGAAGCTTTCTTT
CASSTAIWGPEAFF
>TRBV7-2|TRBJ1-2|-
TGTGCCAGCAGTCCAGGCCCAGCTCCTGATCACTATGGCTACACCTTC
CASSPGPAPDHYGYTF
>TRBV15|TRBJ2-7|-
TGTGCCACCAGCAGAGAGAGGGCAGCCTACGAGCAGTACTTC
CATSRERAAYEQYF
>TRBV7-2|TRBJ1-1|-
TGTGCCAGCAGCTTAGACAGGATGGCTGAAGCTTTCTTT
CASSLDRMAEAFF
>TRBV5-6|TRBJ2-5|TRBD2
TGTGCCAGCAGGATGAATATGGGACTAGCGGGAGCGGAGACCCAGTACTTC
CASRMNMGLAGAETQYF
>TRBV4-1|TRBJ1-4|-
TGCGCCAGCAGCCAAGGACGGGGATTAGATGAAAAACTGTTTTTT
CASSQGRGLDEKLFF
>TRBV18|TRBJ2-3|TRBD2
TGTGCCAGCTCACTGACTAGCGGCACAGATACGCAGTATTTT
CASSLTSGTDTQYF
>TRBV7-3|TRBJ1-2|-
TGTGCCAGCAGCTTAGGGCAGAATAACTATGGCTACACCTTC
CASSLGQNNYGYTF
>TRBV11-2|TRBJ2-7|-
TGTGCCAGCAGCTTATGGCAGGATTCGATATACTTC
CASSLWQDSIYF
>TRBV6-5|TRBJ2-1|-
TGTGCCAGCAGTTACTCTGGTAGTGAGCAGTTCTTC
CASSYSGSEQFF
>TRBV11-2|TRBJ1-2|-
TGTGCCAGCAGCTTAACGGGAGATAACTATGGCTACACCTTC
CASSLTGDNYGYTF
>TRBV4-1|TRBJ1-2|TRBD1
TGCGCCAGCAGCCAAGCTGGACAGGGTTCTCGACATGGCTACACCTTC
CASSQAGQGSRHGYTF
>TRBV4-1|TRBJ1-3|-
TGCGCCAGCAGCCAGCCCCCAGGGGATCCTGGAAACACCATATATTTT
CASSQPPGDPGNTIYF
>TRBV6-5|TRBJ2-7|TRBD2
TGTGCCAGCAGTCCGGGACTAGCGGGTTCTTACGAGCAGTACTTC
CASSPGLAGSYEQYF
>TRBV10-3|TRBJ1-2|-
TGTGCCATCAGTTCCGACAGGACGGACCGCTATGGCTACACCTTC
CAISSDRTDRYGYTF
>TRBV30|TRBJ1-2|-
TGTGCCTGGAGTGTAACCCAGGGGGGCTACACCTTC
CAWSVTQGGYTF
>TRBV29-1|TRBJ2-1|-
TGCAGCGCCGAGCGACAGTCCTACTCCAATGAGCAGTTCTTC
CSAERQSYSNEQFF
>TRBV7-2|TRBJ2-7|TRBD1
TGTGCCAGCAGCTTTGGGGACAGGGGGTTTGGGCAGTACTTC
CASSFGDRGFGQYF
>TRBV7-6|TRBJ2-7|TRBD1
TGTGCCAGCAGCTTCCGGGACAGTTCCTACGAGCAGTACTTC
CASSFRDSSYEQYF
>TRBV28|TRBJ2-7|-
TGTGCCAGCAGTTTATCTCCTTGGGGCGCCTACGAGCAGTACTTC
CASSLSPWGAYEQYF
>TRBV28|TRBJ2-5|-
TGTGCCAGCCTTGGGGGGAAAGAGACCCAGTACTTC
CASLGGKETQYF
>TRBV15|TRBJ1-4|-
TGTGCCACCAGCAGAGGACAAGATAATGAAAAACTGTTTTTT
CATSRGQDNEKLFF
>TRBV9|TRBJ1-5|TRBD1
TGTGCCAGCAGCGTAGGACAGGGAGGCAATCAGCCCCAGCATTTT
CASSVGQGGNQPQHF
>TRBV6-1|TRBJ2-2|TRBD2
TGTGCCAGCGAGGGGCGGGGGGACACCGGGGAGCTGTTTTTT
CASEGRGDTGELFF
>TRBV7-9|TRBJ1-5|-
TGTGCCAGCAGCTCCGCCCTTGGTGGCCAGCCCCAGCATTTT
CASSSALGGQPQHF